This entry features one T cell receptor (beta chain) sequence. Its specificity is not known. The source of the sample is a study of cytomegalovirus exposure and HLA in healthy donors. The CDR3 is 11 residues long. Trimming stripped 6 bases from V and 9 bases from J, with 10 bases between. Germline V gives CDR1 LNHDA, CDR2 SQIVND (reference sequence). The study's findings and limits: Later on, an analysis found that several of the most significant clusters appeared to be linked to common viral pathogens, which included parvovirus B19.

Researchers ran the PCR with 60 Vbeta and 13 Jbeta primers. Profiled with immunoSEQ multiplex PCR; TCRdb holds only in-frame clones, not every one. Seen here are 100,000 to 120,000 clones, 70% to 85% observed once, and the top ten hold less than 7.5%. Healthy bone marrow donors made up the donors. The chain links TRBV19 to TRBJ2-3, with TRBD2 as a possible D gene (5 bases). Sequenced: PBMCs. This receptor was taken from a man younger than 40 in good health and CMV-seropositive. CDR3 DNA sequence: TGTGCCAGTAGAGGCAGAGGGACGCAGTATTTT. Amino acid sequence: CASRGRGTQYF.